The 26 T cell receptor beta chains reported below all come from one sample, sequenced in a study of blood T cell repertoires in COVID-19. Using immunoSEQ multiplex PCR, the repertoire was profiled, and TCRdb retains in-frame clones only, with some absent. The table records some 300,000 clones, roughly 88% of them present only once. The material sequenced was peripheral blood. The receptors were gathered from a woman under 40 who had recovered from COVID-19.

V and J are TRBV27 and TRBJ1-6; a possible D gene is TRBD1 (6 bases). This CDR3 contains 15 residues. Germline V lookup: CDR1 MNHEY, CDR2 SMNVEV (reference sequence). Trimming shortened V by 4 bases and J by 4 bases, and 11 bases separated the two germline ends. CDR3 sequence (DNA): TGTGCCAGCAGTTCGACAGGACTTTATAATTCACCCCTCCACTTT. The encoded protein is CASSSTGLYNSPLHF.

This chain connects TRBV4-1 to TRBJ2-2; D may be TRBD1 (5 bases). Trimming took 0 bases from V and 1 from J, leaving 12 bases between them. Germline V CDR1 and CDR2: MGHRA, YSYEKL. The CDR3 extends over 17 amino acids. CDR3 residues: CASSQETTRVNTGELFF. DNA for the CDR3: TGCGCCAGCAGCCAAGAGACGACCAGGGTGAACACCGGGGAGCTGTTTTTT.

The gene calls are TRBV7-2 and TRBJ2-5; 13 bases match TRBD2. Germline CDR1 SGHTA, CDR2 FQGNSA. This CDR3 has 16 residues. V shed 5 bases and J 5 bases; nucleotides not matched to a gene: 8. The CDR3 loop is CASSLTSGGAWETQYF. CDR3 coding DNA: TGTGCCAGCAGCCTTACTAGCGGGGGGGCCTGGGAGACCCAGTACTTC.

The chain employs TRBV5-4 and TRBJ1-3, with TRBD1 matching 12 bases. V was clipped by 4 bases and J by 3 bases; unmatched bases: 8. This CDR3 has 17 residues. CDR1 is SGHNT and CDR2 is YYREEE in the germline V gene (reference sequence). The CDR3 DNA reads as TGTGCCAGCAGCATGGGACAGGGGGCGTTCGGTGGAAACACCATATATTTT. It yields the protein CASSMGQGAFGGNTIYF.

The rearrangement uses TRBV19 and TRBJ1-1; D perhaps matches TRBD1 (5 bases). Germline V lookup: CDR1 LNHDA, CDR2 SQIVND (reference sequence). The CDR3 sequence is 15 residues long. Trimming took off 4 bases at V and 10 bases at J, with 22 bases between the two ends. CDR3 region: CASSTHLGLPWGAFF. The CDR3 DNA follows: TGTGCCAGTAGTACGCACCTGGGACTTCCCTGGGGAGCTTTCTTT.

The chain joins TRBV12-3 or TRBV12-4 to TRBJ1-1; D not certain. This CDR3 contains 13 residues. Trimming stripped 3 bases from V and 0 bases from J, with 5 bases between. CDR3 sequence: CASSFSMNTEAFF. The CDR3 DNA is TGTGCCAGCAGTTTCTCTATGAACACTGAAGCTTTCTTT.

For the CDR3, the DNA is TGTGCCAGCAGCGAAGAGGTGAACCGGGACAGCTCCTACGAGCAGTACTTC. It codes for CASSEEVNRDSSYEQYF. V gene TRBV21-1 combines with J gene TRBJ2-7; the D call in the table, TRBD1, was not verified against the DNA. TRBV21-1 is a pseudogene locus. The CDR3 extends over 17 amino acids.

The V gene is TRBV19, the J gene TRBJ2-6; 10 nucleotides align to TRBD1. V lost 4 bases, J lost 3 bases, and 15 bases stayed unmatched. The germline CDR1 and CDR2 sequences are LNHDA and SQIVND (reference sequence). This CDR3 region has 20 residues. CDR3: CASSTNSWTGGKVGANVLTF. In DNA, the CDR3 is TGTGCCAGTAGTACGAATTCGTGGACAGGGGGAAAAGTTGGGGCCAACGTCCTGACTTTC. Looking up the rest from reference TRBV19 and TRBJ2-6 gives the full variable domain: DGGITQSPKYLFRKEGQNVTLSCEQNLNHDAMYWYRQDPGQGLRLIYYSQIVNDFQKGDIAEGYSVSREKKESFPLTVTSAQKNPTAFYLCASSTNSWTGGKVGANVLTFGAGSRLTVL.

The chain couples TRBV6-5 to TRBJ1-5, with a possible D match to TRBD1 (5 bases). Trimming stripped 1 base from V and 9 bases from J, with 10 bases between. This CDR3 spans 13 amino acids. CDR1 is MNHEY and CDR2 is SVGAGI in the germline V gene. The CDR3 here is CASSYFDGGPQHF. Written as DNA, the CDR3 is TGTGCCAGCAGTTACTTTGACGGGGGGCCCCAGCATTTT.

J is TRBJ1-5 and V is TRBV20-1; no clear D gene. The germline V gene has CDR1 DFQATT and CDR2 SNEGSKA (reference sequence). The ends were cut back, 6 bases at V and 7 bases at J, with 7 bases in the middle. The CDR3 consists of 10 residues. The CDR3 loop is CSAGGQPQHF. CDR3 coding DNA: TGCAGTGCGGGAGGGCAGCCCCAGCATTTT.

The chain recombines TRBV3-1 (or the pseudogene TRBV3-2) with TRBJ2-3; D ambiguous. V dropped 1 base and J dropped 5 bases, with 4 bases sitting between them. The CDR3 runs to 12 residues. In germline, CDR1 is LGHDT, CDR2 YNNKEL (reference sequence). The CDR3 loop reads CASSQVKDTQYF. The CDR3 region has the DNA TGTGCCAGCAGCCAAGTAAAAGATACGCAGTATTTT.

V is TRBV9 and J is TRBJ2-5, with D possibly TRBD2 on 6 matching bases. V was clipped by 0 bases and J by 0 bases, with 9 bases between them. The CDR3 totals 15 residues. Germline CDR1 is SGDLS and CDR2 is YYNGEE. CDR3 amino acids: CASSVAAGNQETQYF. Here the CDR3 DNA reads TGTGCCAGCAGCGTAGCGGCGGGGAACCAAGAGACCCAGTACTTC.

The V call is TRBV28, the J call TRBJ1-2; D gene unclear. The CDR3 has 14 amino acids. The V end lost 4 bases, the J end lost 7 bases, and 16 bases lay between the germline ends. Germline loops: CDR1 MDHEN, CDR2 SYDVKM. The DNA of the CDR3 is TGTGCCAGCAGTTCAGGAAACAATGTCGGTGGCTACACCTTC. It yields the protein CASSSGNNVGGYTF.

The genes are TRBV24-1 and TRBJ2-5; 8 bases fit TRBD2. This CDR3 region has 17 residues. Germline V gene sequence: CDR1 KGHDR, CDR2 SFDVKD. V dropped 3 bases and J dropped 5; count of bases not matched to a gene: 13. Here the CDR3 reads CATSDPNGESGGETQYF. DNA for the CDR3: TGTGCCACCAGTGATCCCAACGGGGAATCGGGAGGGGAGACCCAGTACTTC.

This clone was observed at least ten times. The chain carries TRBV9 and TRBJ2-3, with 8 bases aligning to TRBD2. The length of the CDR3 is 15 residues. The V gene's germline CDR1 is SGDLS and CDR2 YYNGEE. The V gene end was trimmed by 4 bases and the J gene end by 1 base; junction bases not matched to a gene: 5. The CDR3 region is CASSYGGAGTDTQYF. Written as DNA, the CDR3 is TGTGCCAGCAGCTACGGGGGGGCTGGCACAGATACGCAGTATTTT.

V usage is TRBV4-2 and J usage is TRBJ1-2; 11 nucleotides align to TRBD1. Trimming at V came to 0 bases and at J to 5 bases, leaving 5 bases not matched to a gene. In germline, CDR1 is LGHNA, CDR2 YNFKEQ. This CDR3 is 16 amino acids long. CDR3 sequence: CASSQDRTGGAYGYTF. In DNA form, the CDR3 reads TGTGCCAGCAGCCAAGACCGGACAGGGGGCGCATATGGCTACACCTTC.

The chain links TRBV11-1 to TRBJ2-7; 9 nucleotides line up with TRBD1. This CDR3 comprises 14 residues. CDR1 and CDR2 from the germline V gene are SGHAT and FQDESV (reference sequence). With V trimmed by 5 bases and J by 2 bases, 4 bases remained unmatched. CDR3 sequence reads: CASSPGQGTYEQYF. CDR3 DNA: TGTGCCAGCAGCCCGGGACAGGGAACCTACGAGCAGTACTTC.

The chain joins TRBV2 to TRBJ1-1; D gene uncertain. Germline V gene data show CDR1 as SNHLY and CDR2 as FYNNEI. The V end was cut by 4 bases, the J end by 5 bases, with 11 bases between. CDR3 length equals 13 residues. CDR3 coding DNA: TGTGCCAGCAGTGGTTCGGGGAAGACTGAAGCTTTCTTT. Residues: CASSGSGKTEAFF.

The chain is built from TRBV4-1 and TRBJ1-5, with TRBD1 matching 7 bases. Germline CDR1 is MGHRA and CDR2 is YSYEKL. CDR3 length: 14 residues. Trimming took 5 bases from V and 3 from J; bases not matched to a gene: 4. The CDR3 DNA sequence: TGCGCCAGCAGCACGACAGGGAACAATCAGCCCCAGCATTTT. Amino acids: CASSTTGNNQPQHF.

V is TRBV28 and J is TRBJ1-4, with D possibly TRBD1 on 6 matching bases. The CDR3 extends over 15 amino acids. Germline V gives CDR1 MDHEN, CDR2 SYDVKM. V shed 6 bases and J shed 6 bases, with 17 bases lying between them. The CDR3, as DNA: TGTGCCAGCAGCCAGGTAGACAGGCTAGATGAAAAACTGTTTTTT. It yields the protein CASSQVDRLDEKLFF.

This clone was counted between two and nine times. V gene TRBV11-2 combines with J gene TRBJ1-5; the D gene is possibly TRBD1 (5 bases). Germline CDR1 SGHAT, CDR2 FQNNGV. The CDR3 spans 18 residues. V lost 7 bases and J lost 3, with 25 bases in between. CDR3 loop: CASTTRGPGRGVNQPQHF. The CDR3 DNA is TGTGCCAGCACCACACGGGGCCCCGGGCGGGGAGTCAATCAGCCCCAGCATTTT.

This chain links TRBV4-2 with TRBJ2-5; 9 nucleotides agree with TRBD2. Germline trimming cut 0 bases from V and 5 bases from J; bases unmatched to any gene: 4. CDR1 is LGHNA and CDR2 is YNFKEQ in the germline V gene. The CDR3 covers 15 residues. Written as DNA, the CDR3 is TGTGCCAGCAGCCAAGAAAGCGGGGGGAGGGAGACCCAGTACTTC. It yields the protein CASSQESGGRETQYF.

This rearrangement joins TRBV9 to TRBJ1-2; D is possibly TRBD1 (6 bases). The germline V gene encodes CDR1 SGDLS and CDR2 YYNGEE. V lost 0 bases and J lost 0, with 15 bases in between. CDR3 length: 17 amino acids. The CDR3 here is CASSVGGTGIPNYGYTF. DNA of the CDR3: TGTGCCAGCAGCGTAGGGGGAACAGGGATACCTAACTATGGCTACACCTTC.

This clone is a singleton in its sample. The rearrangement joins TRBV28 to TRBJ2-1, with D maybe TRBD1 (5 bases). This CDR3 has 18 amino acids. Trimming cost V 6 bases and J 1 base, with 22 bases left between them. Per the germline V gene, CDR1 is MDHEN and CDR2 is SYDVKM. The DNA for the CDR3 is TGTGCCAGCAGGCCCATCTCCCCCTCTCAGGGTTCCTACAATGAGCAGTTCTTC. This encodes CASRPISPSQGSYNEQFF.

This chain links TRBV28 with TRBJ1-3; D might be TRBD1 (6 bases). Germline CDR1 MDHEN, CDR2 SYDVKM. The CDR3 runs to 15 residues. V was pared by 1 base and J by 0 bases, with 7 bases between. In DNA form, the CDR3 reads TGTGCCAGCAGTTTATCCAGGGGCTCTGGAAACACCATATATTTT. Protein sequence: CASSLSRGSGNTIYF.

The chain has TRBV10-3 and TRBJ1-5; D is ambiguous. Trimming took off 4 bases at V and 1 base at J, with 14 bases between the two ends. The germline CDR1 and CDR2 sequences are ENHRY and SYGVKD. The CDR3 is made up of 16 amino acids. The chain's CDR3 is CAISVGGSGSNQPQHF. DNA of the CDR3: TGTGCCATCAGTGTTGGAGGGAGTGGCAGCAATCAGCCCCAGCATTTT.